The T cell receptor beta chain described here comes from a study of T cell repertoires in cytomegalovirus infection. The study, taken as a whole, reports: Cumulative public TCR beta family frequency identified carriers of CMV plus the relevant HLA. Clonotype analysis showed dominance of the ex vivo response by HLA-C-restricted CMV-specific TCR beta clonotypes.

MiXCR, run by TCRdb on the reads, gives a single entry per CDR3 protein. The sample yields 150,000 or so distinct CDR3 sequences, less than 25% seen once. This clonotype has more than one count but fewer than ten. As yet, its antigen is unknown. With 0 bases removed from V and 0 bases from J, the gap between germline ends came to 13 bases. Germline V gene lookup returns CDR1 LGHNA and CDR2 YSLEER. CDR3 size: 17 residues. Sequences were derived from CD8+ T cells from cultured PBMCs, sampled from culture after CMV antigen stimulation. This clonotype originated in a human donor in good health (CMV status not recorded). Some clones in this sample may be carry-over from other donors' samples. The chain joins TRBV4-3 to TRBJ2-3, with D perhaps TRBD1 or TRBD2 (5 bases each). CDR3 in DNA: TGCGCCAGCAGCCAAGATCTTTGGGACCCCAGCACAGATACGCAGTATTTT. Its protein product is CASSQDLWDPSTDTQYF.